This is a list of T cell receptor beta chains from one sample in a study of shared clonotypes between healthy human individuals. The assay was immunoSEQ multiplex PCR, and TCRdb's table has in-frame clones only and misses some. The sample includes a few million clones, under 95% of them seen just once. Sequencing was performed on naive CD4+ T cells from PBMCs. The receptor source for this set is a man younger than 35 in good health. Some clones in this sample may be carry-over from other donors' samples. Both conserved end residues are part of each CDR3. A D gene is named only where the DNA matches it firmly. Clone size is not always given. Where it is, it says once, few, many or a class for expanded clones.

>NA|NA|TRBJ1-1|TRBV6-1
TGTGCCAGCAGAAGTTTGAACACTGAAGCTTTCTTT
CASRSLNTEAFF
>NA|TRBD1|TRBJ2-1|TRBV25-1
TGTGCCAGCCCGGGACAGGGCTACAATGAGCAGTTCTTC
CASPGQGYNEQFF
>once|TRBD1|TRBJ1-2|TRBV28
TGTGCCAGCACCAAGAACAGGGGGCTTGGCTACACCTTC
CASTKNRGLGYTF
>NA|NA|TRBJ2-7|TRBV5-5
TGTGCCAGCAGCTCCCCACCCCCCTACTACGAGCAGTACTTC
CASSSPPPYYEQYF
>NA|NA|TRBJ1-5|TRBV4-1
TGCGCCAGCAGTCACCCCCCCGGGACGGGAAGTGCTAGCAATCAGCCCCAGCATTTT
CASSHPPGTGSASNQPQHF
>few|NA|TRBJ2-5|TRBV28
TGTGCCAGCAGTTTCCCCGTAGAGACCCAGTACTTC
CASSFPVETQYF
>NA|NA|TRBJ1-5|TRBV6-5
TGTGCCAGCAGTTACTCAAGGGATCAGCCCCAGCATTTT
CASSYSRDQPQHF
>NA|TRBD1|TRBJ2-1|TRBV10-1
TGCGCCAGCAGTGACGGGGGACAGGGTTCCGATGAGCAGTTCTTC
CASSDGGQGSDEQFF
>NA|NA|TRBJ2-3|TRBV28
TGTGCCAGCACTCGTCCCTCGATAATCACAGATACGCAGTATTTT
CASTRPSIITDTQYF
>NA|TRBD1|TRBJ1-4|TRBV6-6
TGTGCCAGCACGGGGAGGGGGCGCCCCTTTAATGAAAAACTGTTTTTT
CASTGRGRPFNEKLFF
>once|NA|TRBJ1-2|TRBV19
TGTGCCAGTAGGGGGTCAGAGCGGGGAGGCTACACCTTC
CASRGSERGGYTF
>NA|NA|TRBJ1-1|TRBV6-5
TGTGCCACCGCGAACACCAGGGGACCGAGGACTGAAGCTTTCTTT
CATANTRGPRTEAFF
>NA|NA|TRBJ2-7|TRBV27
TGTGCCAGCAGTTTACAGGGAAGATACTACGAGCAGTACTTC
CASSLQGRYYEQYF
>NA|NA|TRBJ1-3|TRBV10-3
TGTGCCATACGATTCGGGGGCGACTCTGGAAACACCATATATTTT
CAIRFGGDSGNTIYF
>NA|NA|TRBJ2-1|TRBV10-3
TGTGCCATCAGTGATGGCGGGATCCACCCCTACAATGAGCAGTTCTTC
CAISDGGIHPYNEQFF
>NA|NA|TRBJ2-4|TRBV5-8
TGTGCCAGCAGCCCCGGGGGCACGGCCAAAAACATTCAGTACTTC
CASSPGGTAKNIQYF
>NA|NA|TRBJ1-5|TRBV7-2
TGTGCCAGCAGCTTCTTAAGGCAGCCCCAGCATTTT
CASSFLRQPQHF